This is a list of T cell receptor beta chains from one sample in a study of blood T cell repertoires in COVID-19. Data came from immunoSEQ multiplex PCR; TCRdb stores just in-frame clones and leaves some out. This sample has around 200,000 clones; around four fifths occur once, and the top ten carry roughly 7.2%. Sample: peripheral blood. These TCRs come from a woman in her thirties or forties with COVID-19, enrolled during active disease. Both conserved end residues are trimmed from each CDR3. Some rows have no size entry. The others give once, few or many, or a class for an expanded clone.

V: TRBV5-1; size: .; J: TRBJ2-3; CDR3: ASSLEGVTDTQY
V: TRBV5-1; size: .; J: TRBJ1-4; CDR3: ASSLTGVEEKLF
V: TRBV9; size: .; J: TRBJ2-3; CDR3: ASSVGQGLYSDTQY
V: TRBV3-1/TRBV3-2; size: .; J: TRBJ1-5; CDR3: ASSQLRDQPQH
V: TRBV6-5; size: .; J: TRBJ1-6; CDR3: AITGVSYNSPLH
V: TRBV7-2; size: .; J: TRBJ2-5; CDR3: ASSSQTGLAETQY
V: TRBV6-1; size: few; J: TRBJ2-3; CDR3: ASSETVAGGPVGTQY
V: TRBV2; size: .; J: TRBJ1-5; CDR3: ASRWGGETPNQPQH
V: TRBV24-1; size: .; J: TRBJ2-3; CDR3: ATSDPRQGGPDTQY
V: TRBV6-1; size: few; J: TRBJ2-7; CDR3: ASSGLQGSLTNEQY
V: TRBV19; size: many; J: TRBJ2-7; CDR3: ATKSGAYEQY
V: TRBV6-6; size: few; J: TRBJ2-3; CDR3: ASRGQHTDTQY
V: TRBV7-2; size: .; J: TRBJ1-6; CDR3: ASSSRDRGPYNSPLH
V: TRBV19; size: .; J: TRBJ2-5; CDR3: ASSPTGLRETQY
V: TRBV29-1; size: .; J: TRBJ2-3; CDR3: SVAQTGADTQY
V: TRBV7-3; size: few; J: TRBJ2-6; CDR3: ASSYHLGANVLT